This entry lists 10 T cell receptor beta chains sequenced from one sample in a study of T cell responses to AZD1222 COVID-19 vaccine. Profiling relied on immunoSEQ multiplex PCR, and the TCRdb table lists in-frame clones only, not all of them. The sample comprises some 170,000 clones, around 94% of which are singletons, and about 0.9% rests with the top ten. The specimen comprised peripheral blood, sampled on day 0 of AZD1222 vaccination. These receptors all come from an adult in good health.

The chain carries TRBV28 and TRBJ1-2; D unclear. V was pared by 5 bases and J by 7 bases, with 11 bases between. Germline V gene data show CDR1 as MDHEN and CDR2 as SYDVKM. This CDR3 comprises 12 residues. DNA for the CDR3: TGTGCCAGCAGTCTGGACTGGGGTGGCTACACCTTC. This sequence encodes CASSLDWGGYTF.

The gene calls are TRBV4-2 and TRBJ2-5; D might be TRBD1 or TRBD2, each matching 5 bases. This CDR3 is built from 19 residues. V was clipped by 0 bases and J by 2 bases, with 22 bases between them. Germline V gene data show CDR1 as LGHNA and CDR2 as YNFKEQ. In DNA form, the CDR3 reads TGTGCCAGCAGCCAAGATCATCTGCCCGGGGCTAATCTTCAAGAGACCCAGTACTTC. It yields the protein CASSQDHLPGANLQETQYF.

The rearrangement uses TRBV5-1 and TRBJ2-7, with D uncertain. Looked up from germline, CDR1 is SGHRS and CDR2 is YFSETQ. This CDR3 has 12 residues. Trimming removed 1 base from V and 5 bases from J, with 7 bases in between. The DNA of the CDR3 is TGCGCCAGCAGCTTGCCCGGTGACGAGCAGTACTTC. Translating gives CASSLPGDEQYF. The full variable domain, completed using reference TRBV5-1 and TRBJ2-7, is KAGVTQTPRYLIKTRGQQVTLSCSPISGHRSVSWYQQTPGQGLQFLFEYFSETQRNKGNFPGRFSGRQFSNSRSEMNVSTLELGDSALYLCASSLPGDEQYFGPGTRLTVT.

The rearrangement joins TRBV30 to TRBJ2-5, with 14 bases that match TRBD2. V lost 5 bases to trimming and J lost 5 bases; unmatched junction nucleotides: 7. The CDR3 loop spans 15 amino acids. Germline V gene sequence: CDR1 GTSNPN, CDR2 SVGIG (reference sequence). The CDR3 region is CAWGFGTSGGETQYF. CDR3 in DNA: TGTGCCTGGGGGTTTGGGACTAGCGGGGGTGAGACCCAGTACTTC. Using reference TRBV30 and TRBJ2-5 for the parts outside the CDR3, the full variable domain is SQTIHQWPATLVQPVGSPLSLECTVEGTSNPNLYWYRQAAGRGLQLLFYSVGIGQISSEVPQNLSASRPQDRQFILSSKKLLLSDSGFYLCAWGFGTSGGETQYFGPGTRLLVL.

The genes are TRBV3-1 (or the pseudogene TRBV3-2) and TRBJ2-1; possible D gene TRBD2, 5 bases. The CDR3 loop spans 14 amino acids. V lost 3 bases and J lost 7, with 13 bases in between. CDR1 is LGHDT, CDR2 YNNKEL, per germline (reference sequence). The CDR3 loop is CASSHAGGGNEQFF. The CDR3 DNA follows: TGTGCCAGCAGCCATGCCGGCGGCGGGAATGAGCAGTTCTTC.

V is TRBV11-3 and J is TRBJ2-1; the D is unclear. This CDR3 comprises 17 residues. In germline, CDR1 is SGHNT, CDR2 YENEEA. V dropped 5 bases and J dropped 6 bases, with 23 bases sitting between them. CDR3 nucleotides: TGTGCCAGCAGCCCCTCAGGATTAGGGCAGGCCGGCAATGAGCAGTTCTTC. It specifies CASSPSGLGQAGNEQFF.

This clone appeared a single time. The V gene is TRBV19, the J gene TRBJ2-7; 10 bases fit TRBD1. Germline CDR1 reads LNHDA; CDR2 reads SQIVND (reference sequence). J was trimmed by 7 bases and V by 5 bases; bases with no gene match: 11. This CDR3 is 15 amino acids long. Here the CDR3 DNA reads TGTGCCAGTAGTGCATCCGGGACAGGGGATGTGGAGCAGTACTTC. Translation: CASSASGTGDVEQYF.

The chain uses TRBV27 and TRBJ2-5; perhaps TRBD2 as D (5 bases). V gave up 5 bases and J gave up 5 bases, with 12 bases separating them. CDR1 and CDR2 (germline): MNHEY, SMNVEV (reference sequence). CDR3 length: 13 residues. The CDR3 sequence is CASSQWRGETQYF. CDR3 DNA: TGTGCCAGCAGTCAATGGAGAGGGGAGACCCAGTACTTC.

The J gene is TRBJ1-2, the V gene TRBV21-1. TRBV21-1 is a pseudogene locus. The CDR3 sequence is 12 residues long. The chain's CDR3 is CASSKANYGYTF. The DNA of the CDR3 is TGTGCCAGCAGCAAAGCTAACTATGGCTACACCTTC.

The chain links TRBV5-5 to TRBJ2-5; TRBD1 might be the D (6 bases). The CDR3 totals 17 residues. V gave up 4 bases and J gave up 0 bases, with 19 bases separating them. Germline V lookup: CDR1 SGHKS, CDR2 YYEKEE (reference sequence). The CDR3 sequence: CASSVKPGHPNQETQYF. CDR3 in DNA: TGTGCCAGCAGCGTAAAACCGGGACACCCGAACCAAGAGACCCAGTACTTC.